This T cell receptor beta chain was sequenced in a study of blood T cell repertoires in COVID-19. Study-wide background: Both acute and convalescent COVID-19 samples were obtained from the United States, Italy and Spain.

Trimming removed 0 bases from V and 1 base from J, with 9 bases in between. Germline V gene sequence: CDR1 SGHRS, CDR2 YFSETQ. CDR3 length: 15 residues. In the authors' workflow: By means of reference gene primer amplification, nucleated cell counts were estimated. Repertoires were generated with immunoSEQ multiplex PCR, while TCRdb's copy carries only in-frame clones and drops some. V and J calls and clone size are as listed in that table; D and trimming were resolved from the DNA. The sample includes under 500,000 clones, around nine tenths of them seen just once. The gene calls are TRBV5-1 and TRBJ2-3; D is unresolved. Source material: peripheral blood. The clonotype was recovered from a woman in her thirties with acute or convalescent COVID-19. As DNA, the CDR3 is TGCGCCAGCAGCTTGGATCTCCCGGGCACAGATACGCAGTATTTT. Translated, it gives CASSLDLPGTDTQYF. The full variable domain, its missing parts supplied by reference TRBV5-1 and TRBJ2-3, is KAGVTQTPRYLIKTRGQQVTLSCSPISGHRSVSWYQQTPGQGLQFLFEYFSETQRNKGNFPGRFSGRQFSNSRSEMNVSTLELGDSALYLCASSLDLPGTDTQYFGPGTRLTVL.